This TCR beta chain derives from a study of cytomegalovirus exposure and HLA in healthy donors. It was with 60 Vbeta and 13 Jbeta primers that the PCR ran. The data were produced by immunoSEQ multiplex PCR, yet TCRdb's version contains in-frame clones alone and is incomplete. The sample has some 150,000 clones; 84% are singletons. Concerning this clone itself: Its antigen is not known.

The study's findings and limits: Per published reports, the classifier diagnosed cytomegalovirus status with high specificity and sensitivity.

The receptor was isolated from a boy aged 2 to 10 in good health and CMV-seronegative. The sample consisted of PBMCs.

The CDR3 nucleotides read TGTGCCAGCAGCCCCCGGACTAGCGGGACCTACAATGAGCAGTTCTTC. It specifies CASSPRTSGTYNEQFF. The V call is TRBV5-4, the J call TRBJ2-1, with 12 bases lining up with TRBD2. This CDR3 comprises 16 residues. V shed 4 bases and J 2 bases; nucleotides not matched to a gene: 4. Germline V gene data show CDR1 as SGHNT and CDR2 as YYREEE (reference sequence).